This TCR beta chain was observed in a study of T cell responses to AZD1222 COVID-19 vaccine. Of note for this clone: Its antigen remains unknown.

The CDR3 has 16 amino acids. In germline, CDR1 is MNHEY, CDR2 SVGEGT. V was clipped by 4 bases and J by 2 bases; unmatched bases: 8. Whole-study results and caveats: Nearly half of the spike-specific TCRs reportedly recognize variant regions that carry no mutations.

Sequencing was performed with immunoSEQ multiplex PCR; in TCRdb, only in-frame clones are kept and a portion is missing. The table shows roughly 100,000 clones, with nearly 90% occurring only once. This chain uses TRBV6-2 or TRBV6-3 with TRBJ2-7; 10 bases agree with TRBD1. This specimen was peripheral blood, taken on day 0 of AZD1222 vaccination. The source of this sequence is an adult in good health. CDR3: CASSFETGQGAYEQYF. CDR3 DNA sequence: TGTGCCAGCAGTTTCGAGACTGGACAGGGGGCCTACGAGCAGTACTTC.